Listed here is a single T cell receptor beta chain. Its recognized antigen is unknown. Base qualities are not at hand, and no much larger clone is one base apart. The data belong to a study of cytomegalovirus exposure and HLA in healthy donors (dated by TCRdb to 2015 to 2018). Concerning the study at large: An earlier analysis of approximately 600 of the donors reported approximately 290 Gb of sequence data and 120 million or so unique TCR beta sequences from about 179 million T cells. A later genetic analysis used genome-wide SNP genotypes for about three fifths of the roughly 700 donors, treating that subset as a discovery cohort. Both class I and class II loci were covered by HLA typing, at four-digit resolution. The study combined high-throughput TCR immunosequencing, statistical association of individual TCRs with disease status, and machine learning to predict cytomegalovirus infection status. All discovery cohort repertoires had been generated using a single sequencing platform. Typing coverage varied by locus: 629-630 donors for A, B, C, DRB1 and DQB1; approximately 520 for DQA1; approximately 570 for DPA1; more than 450 for DPB1. Among 300 to 500 genotyped donors of the cohort, an average of roughly 230,000 unique TCR beta nucleotide sequences was sequenced per donor, of which about 18% were non-productive. Roughly 300 gigabases of sequencing data and approximately 93 million unique TCR sequences were included in an early release covering 550 to 650 HLA-typed donors. In the later analysis, no new phenotypic data were used to find candidate immune exposures; instead, reliance was placed on TCR beta sequences and their occurrence across donors. Roughly five DR-DQ haplotypes were treated as single units for association and clustering because of strong linkage in the cohort. In addition to the first cohort of 666 subjects, a separate validation cohort of over 90 different subjects was used. The study aimed to test whether signatures of past pathogen exposure could be identified by cataloging public T cell receptors. The T cell repertoires of under 700 subjects were profiled by immunosequencing and related to cytomegalovirus serostatus. Donor age, sex, ethnicity and CMV serostatus were compiled alongside the repertoire data. In an earlier analysis of 500 to 650 of the donors, high-throughput TCR beta sequencing was used to judge whether each TCR beta V gene segment behaved as functional or pseudogenic. Of the 350 to 450 genotyped donors, 65% to 90% were placed in the genetic ancestry cluster associated with self-reported Caucasian donors. A later analysis re-analyzed previously published TCR beta repertoires from 600 to 850 donors and added high-resolution HLA genotyping to study TCR occurrence patterns. The research as a whole found: Correlated functional status among segregating V segments might be attributable to linkage disequilibrium, but an unknown experimental factor could not be ruled out. Three of the identified cytomegalovirus-associated TCR beta chains were confirmed in vitro to be specific for cytomegalovirus antigens. In a later analysis, most CMV-associated TCR beta chains were found to appear HLA-restricted, with HLA associations seemingly driven largely by CMV exposure. For the cohort, immune exposure information was limited to CMV serostatus. The study listed 150 to 200 TCR beta chains as associated with cytomegalovirus. Several of the top co-occurrence clusters appeared to be linked to parvovirus B19, influenza, CMV and Epstein-Barr virus, according to a later analysis. In a later analysis, HLA-associated TCR beta chains were found to be more clonally expanded and to have lower generation probabilities than equally common non-associated chains. A further reported finding was that TCR beta sequences accurately predicted the HLA-A and HLA-B alleles for most subjects in the first cohort. The sequencing pipeline was judged likely to have produced a cluster of highly shared sequence variants as a technical artifact. In a later analysis, the rate of TCR association differed among HLA loci, with DRB1 alleles having the most associated TCRs and HLA-C alleles having the fewest. The authors suggested that the approach could potentially be generalized to other disease states and immunological phenotypes. Because some donors lacked HLA typing at each locus, the association tests relied only on the typed subset. The cohort was sequenced for TCR beta chains only, and without alpha or paired-chain data the features that could be detected were limited. The 87-base-pair reads could not distinguish some IMGT-functional V segments, including TRBV6-2 and TRBV6-3, so those segments were excluded. Roughly uniform sequencing depth across donors was assumed in presence/absence analyses, although this assumption may not hold. When HLA alleles, especially DR and DQ, strongly co-occurred, attributing TCR associations to individual alleles was difficult. A later genetic analysis reported fewer N-insertions in productive TCRs among donors in an Asian-associated ancestry cluster than the roughly 720-donor mean. An earlier analysis of some 560 of the donors showed that most TCR beta V segments appeared in productive rearrangements either about 87% or about 30% of the time, which broadly matched IMGT annotations. In a later analysis, some 18,000 TCR beta sequences were associated with specific HLA alleles at a false discovery rate of 0.05. The earlier analysis of almost 600 of the donors excluded 15 to 20 rarely observed V segments, including chromosome 9 orphons, because counts were too low. Most TCR sequences were observed very rarely across donors, whereas some public TCRs were present in many individuals. In a later genetic analysis, a missense DCLRE1C variant was associated with V-gene and J-gene trimming of TCR beta chains, and the association was replicated in an independent cohort. The classifier was reported to diagnose cytomegalovirus status with high specificity and sensitivity in both the original cohort and the validation cohort.

The cohort comprised more than 550 healthy bone marrow donors. At the time of sampling, all cohort members were nominally healthy, though unrecorded immune exposures were likely present. The donor was CMV seropositive and was included in the group of 250 to 300 seropositive cohort members. A peripheral blood sample was collected from each donor, and TCR beta sequencing was performed on peripheral blood mononuclear cells. Genomic DNA extraction from the blood cell samples was performed with the Qiagen DNeasy Blood Extraction Kit. Receptor libraries were prepared by the immunoSEQ multiplex PCR assay. For the multiplex PCR, a mixture combining 60 forward primers for TCR Vbeta segments and 13 reverse primers for TCR Jbeta segments was used. A multiplex PCR assay on genomic DNA amplified the CDR3 region of rearranged TCR beta genes. On the Illumina HiSeq System, the amplified TCR beta libraries were sequenced as 87-base-pair reads. In the paper's pipeline: Across the 670 or so repertoires, a later analysis counted tens of millions of unique TCR beta chains, roughly 11 million of which were shared by at least two donors. To remove PCR and sequencing errors, raw reads were error-corrected and collapsed into unique sequences using a nearest-neighbor algorithm that merged closely related sequences. V, D and J gene segments were assigned by aligning CDR3 sequences to IMGT reference sequences. For a sequence to be retained, at least a six-nucleotide match to both a V gene segment and a J gene segment was required. A rearrangement counted as productive if the CDR3 had no stop codons and remained in frame with V and J, and every other rearrangement counted as non-productive. CDR3 was defined by IMGT convention, running from the second conserved V-encoded cysteine to the conserved J-encoded phenylalanine. The earlier analysis of about 500 of the donors excluded sequences that lacked an unambiguous match to a single V gene segment. In an earlier analysis of a few hundred of the donors, a V segment was called functional when productive rearrangements were above 56.7%, and segregating when the standard deviation between donors exceeded 5%. A statistical classification framework was built to diagnose cytomegalovirus status from the catalog of TCR beta chain sequences. A later analysis assigned V and J genes by comparing TCR nucleotide sequences with IMGT/GENE-DB human TR gene sequences. In a later analysis, CDR3 sequences and most-parsimonious VDJ recombination scenarios were assigned using the TCRdist pipeline. In a later analysis, each TCR beta chain was defined by its CDR3 amino acid sequence together with its V-gene family, and reads lacking a unique V-gene family were excluded. To address suspected cross-contamination and a sequencing artifact, a later analysis removed 450 to 700 highly shared, low-generation-probability nucleotide sequences. A later analysis calculated a clonal expansion index for each public chain from normalized within-repertoire ranks of inferred template counts. A later analysis computed generation probabilities with a VDJ recombination model fitted to out-of-frame rearrangements, and checked the results against IGoR. A later analysis scored TCR-TCR, TCR-HLA and TCR-CMV co-occurrence with hypergeometric tests, applying a repertoire-size bias correction to TCR pairs. In a later analysis, false discovery rates were estimated by permuting HLA or CMV assignments 20 times. A later analysis grouped co-occurring TCRs with DBSCAN, adding TCRdist sequence similarity when clustering within HLA-allele-positive subsets. Repertoires with fewer than 30,000 or more than 120,000 public chains were left out of co-occurrence clustering, as were a handful of repertoires with anomalous nucleotide sharing. The table was pulled from immuneACCESS by TCRdb, which kept in-frame rearrangements only. Such tables lose some clones; where checked, under half of the loss comes from unresolved V genes, and the rest has no known cause. V and J calls and clone size are as listed in that table; D and trimming were resolved from the DNA. The sample data list approximately 240,000 clones, and 77% of these were observed just once. The ten largest make up 2.5% to 3.5% of the sample.

Trimming removed 2 bases from V and 4 bases from J; the gene matches leave 2 bases unexplained. The CDR3, cysteine through phenylalanine, is 15 amino acids long. Just CDR3 DNA is preserved here, 45 bases in frame from base 1. Taken from the germline V gene, the CDR1 and CDR2 loops are SGHTA and FQGNSA. The chain employs TRBV7-2 and TRBJ2-1; 10 bases in the middle match TRBD2. The sample was PBMCs. This receptor was taken from a woman between 55 and 75 years old in good health and CMV-seropositive. CDR3 loop: CASSLSGGGYNEQFF. The DNA sequence is as follows: TGTGCCAGCAGCTTAAGCGGGGGGGGATACAATGAGCAGTTCTTC.